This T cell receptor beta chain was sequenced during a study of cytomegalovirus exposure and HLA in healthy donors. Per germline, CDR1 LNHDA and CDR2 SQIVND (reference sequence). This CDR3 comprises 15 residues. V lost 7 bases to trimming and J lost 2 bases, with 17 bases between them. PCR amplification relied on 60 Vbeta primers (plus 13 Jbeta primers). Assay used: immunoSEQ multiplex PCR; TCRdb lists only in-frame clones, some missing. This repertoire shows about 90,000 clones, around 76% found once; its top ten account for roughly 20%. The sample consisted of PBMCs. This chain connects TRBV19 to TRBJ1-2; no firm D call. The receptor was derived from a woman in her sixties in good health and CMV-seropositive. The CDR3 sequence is CASKASSTENYGYTF. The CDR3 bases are TGTGCCAGTAAAGCAAGCTCGACTGAGAACTATGGCTACACCTTC.